The subject of this entry is one TCR beta chain. The antigen remains undetermined. This entry comes from a study of T cell repertoires in cytomegalovirus infection. In TCRdb, the reads were re-called with MiXCR into one record per CDR3 protein. The table has about 770,000 distinct CDR3 sequences, about 27% seen once. Looked up from germline, CDR1 is MGHDK and CDR2 is SYGVNS. The length of the CDR3 is 13 residues. The V end was cut by 4 bases, the J end by 6 bases, with 9 bases between. The TCR was taken from a human donor in good health (CMV status not recorded). Some clones in this sample may be carry-over from other donors' samples. Sequencing used cultured CD8+ T cells from PBMCs, obtained from culture after CMV antigen stimulation. The chain recombines TRBV25-1 with TRBJ2-2, with D maybe TRBD2 (6 bases). The CDR3 spells CASSGSSAGELFF. The CDR3 DNA reads as TGTGCCAGCAGTGGATCTAGCGCCGGGGAGCTGTTTTTT. Complete variable domain (other parts from reference TRBV25-1 and TRBJ2-2): EADIYQTPRYLVIGTGKKITLECSQTMGHDKMYWYQQDPGMELHLIHYSYGVNSTEKGDLSSESTVSRIRTEHFPLTLESARPSHTSQYLCASSGSSAGELFFGEGSRLTVL.